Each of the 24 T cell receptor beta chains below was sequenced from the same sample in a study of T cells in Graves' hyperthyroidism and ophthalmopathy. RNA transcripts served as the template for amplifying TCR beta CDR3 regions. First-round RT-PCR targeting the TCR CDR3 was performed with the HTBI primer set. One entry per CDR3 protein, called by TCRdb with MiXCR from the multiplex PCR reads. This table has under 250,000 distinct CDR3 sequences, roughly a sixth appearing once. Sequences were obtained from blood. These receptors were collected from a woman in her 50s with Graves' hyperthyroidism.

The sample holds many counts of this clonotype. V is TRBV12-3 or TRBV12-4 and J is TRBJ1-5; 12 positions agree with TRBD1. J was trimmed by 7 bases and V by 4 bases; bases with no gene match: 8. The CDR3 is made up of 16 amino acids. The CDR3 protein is CASSYPGQGANQPQHF. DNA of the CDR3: TGTGCCAGCAGTTATCCGGGACAGGGGGCAAACCAGCCCCAGCATTTT.

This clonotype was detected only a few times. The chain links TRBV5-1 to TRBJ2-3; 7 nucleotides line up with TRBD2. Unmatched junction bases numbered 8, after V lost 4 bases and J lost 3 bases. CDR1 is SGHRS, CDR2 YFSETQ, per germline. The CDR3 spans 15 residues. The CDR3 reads CASSPNSGQTDTQYF. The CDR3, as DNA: TGCGCCAGCAGCCCAAATAGCGGGCAAACAGATACGCAGTATTTT.

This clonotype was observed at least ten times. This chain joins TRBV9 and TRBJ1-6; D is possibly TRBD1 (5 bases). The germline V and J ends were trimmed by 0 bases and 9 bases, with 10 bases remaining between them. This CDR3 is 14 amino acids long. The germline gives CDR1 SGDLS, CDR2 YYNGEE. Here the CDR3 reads CASSVATGGSPLHF. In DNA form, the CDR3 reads TGTGCCAGCAGCGTAGCTACCGGGGGTTCACCCCTCCACTTT.

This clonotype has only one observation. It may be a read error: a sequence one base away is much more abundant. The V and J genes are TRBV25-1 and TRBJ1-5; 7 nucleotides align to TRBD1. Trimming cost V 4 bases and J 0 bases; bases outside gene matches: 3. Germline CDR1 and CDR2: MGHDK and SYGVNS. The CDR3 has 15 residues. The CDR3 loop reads CASSVGQSSNQPQHF. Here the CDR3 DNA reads TGTGCCAGCAGTGTGGGACAGAGTAGCAATCAGCCCCAGCATTTT.

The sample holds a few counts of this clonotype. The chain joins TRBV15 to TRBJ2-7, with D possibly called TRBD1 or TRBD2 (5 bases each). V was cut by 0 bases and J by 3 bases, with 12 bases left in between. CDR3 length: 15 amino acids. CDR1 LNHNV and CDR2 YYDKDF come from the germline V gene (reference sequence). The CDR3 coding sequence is TGTGCCACCAGCAGAGAGTGGGGGAACAACTACGAGCAGTACTTC. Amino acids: CATSREWGNNYEQYF.

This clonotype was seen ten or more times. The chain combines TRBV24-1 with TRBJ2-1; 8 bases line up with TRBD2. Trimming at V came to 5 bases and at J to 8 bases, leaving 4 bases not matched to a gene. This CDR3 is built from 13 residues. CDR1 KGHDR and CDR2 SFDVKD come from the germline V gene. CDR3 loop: CATSGRRGDEQFF. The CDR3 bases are TGTGCCACCAGTGGGCGGCGGGGGGATGAGCAGTTCTTC.

In nucleotides, the CDR3 is TGCAGTGCTAGTTCCGCGGCAGGTTCTTTAGCTGACTATGGCTACACCTTC. Protein product: CSASSAAGSLADYGYTF. This sequence joins TRBV20-1 and TRBJ1-2; D unresolved. V was cut by 3 bases and J by 3 bases, with 23 bases left in between. CDR3 length: 17 residues. Per germline, CDR1 DFQATT and CDR2 SNEGSKA (reference sequence).

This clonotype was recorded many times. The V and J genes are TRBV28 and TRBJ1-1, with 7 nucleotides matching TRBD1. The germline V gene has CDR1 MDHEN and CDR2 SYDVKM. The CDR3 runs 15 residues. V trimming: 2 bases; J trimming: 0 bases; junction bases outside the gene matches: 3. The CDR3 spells CASSLRTGLNTEAFF. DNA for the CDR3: TGTGCCAGCAGTTTACGGACAGGACTGAACACTGAAGCTTTCTTT. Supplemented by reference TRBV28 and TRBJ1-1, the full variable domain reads DVKVTQSSRYLVKRTGEKVFLECVQDMDHENMFWYRQDPGLGLRLIYFSYDVKMKEKGDIPEGYSVSREKKERFSLILESASTNQTSMYLCASSLRTGLNTEAFFGQGTRLTVV.

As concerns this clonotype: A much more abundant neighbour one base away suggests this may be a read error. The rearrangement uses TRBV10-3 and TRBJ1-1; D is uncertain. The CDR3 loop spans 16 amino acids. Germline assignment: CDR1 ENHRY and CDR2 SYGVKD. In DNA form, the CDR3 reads TGTGCCATCAGTGAGAACCCCGGGGTCCTGAACACTGAAGCTCTCTTT. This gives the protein CAISENPGVLNTEALF.

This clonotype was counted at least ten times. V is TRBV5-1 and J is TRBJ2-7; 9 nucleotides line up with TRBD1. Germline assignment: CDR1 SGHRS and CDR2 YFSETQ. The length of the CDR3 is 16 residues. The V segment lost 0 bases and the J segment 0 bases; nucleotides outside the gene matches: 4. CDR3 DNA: TGCGCCAGCAGCTTGGTACAGGGGGCGGCCTCCTACGAGCAGTACTTC. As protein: CASSLVQGAASYEQYF. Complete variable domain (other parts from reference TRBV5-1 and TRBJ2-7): KAGVTQTPRYLIKTRGQQVTLSCSPISGHRSVSWYQQTPGQGLQFLFEYFSETQRNKGNFPGRFSGRQFSNSRSEMNVSTLELGDSALYLCASSLVQGAASYEQYFGPGTRLTVT.

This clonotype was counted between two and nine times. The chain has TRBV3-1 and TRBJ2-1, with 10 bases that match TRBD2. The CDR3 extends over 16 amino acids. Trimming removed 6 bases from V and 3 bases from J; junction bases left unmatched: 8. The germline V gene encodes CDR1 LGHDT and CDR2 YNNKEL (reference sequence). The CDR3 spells CASSPKLAGLYNEQFF. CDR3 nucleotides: TGTGCCAGCAGTCCTAAACTAGCGGGACTCTACAATGAGCAGTTCTTC.

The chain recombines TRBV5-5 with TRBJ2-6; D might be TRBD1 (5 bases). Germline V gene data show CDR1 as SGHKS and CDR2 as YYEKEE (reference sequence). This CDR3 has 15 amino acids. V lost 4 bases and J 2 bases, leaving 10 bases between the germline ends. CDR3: CASSLGDAGANVLTF. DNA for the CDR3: TGTGCCAGCAGCCTAGGGGATGCTGGGGCCAACGTCCTGACTTTC.

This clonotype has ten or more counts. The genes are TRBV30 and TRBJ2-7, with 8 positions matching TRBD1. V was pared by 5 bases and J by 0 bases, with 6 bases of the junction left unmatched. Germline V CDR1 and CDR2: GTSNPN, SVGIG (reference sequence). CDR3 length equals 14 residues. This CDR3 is CAWSTGAYSYEQYF. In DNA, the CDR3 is TGTGCCTGGTCGACAGGGGCTTACTCCTACGAGCAGTACTTC.

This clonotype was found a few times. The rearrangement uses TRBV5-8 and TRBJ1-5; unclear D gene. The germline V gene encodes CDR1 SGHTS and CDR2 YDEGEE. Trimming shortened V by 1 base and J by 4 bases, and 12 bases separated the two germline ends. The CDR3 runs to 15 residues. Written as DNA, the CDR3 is TGTGCCAGCAGCTTGTTGGCTACTCTAAATCAGCCCCAGCATTTT. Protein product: CASSLLATLNQPQHF. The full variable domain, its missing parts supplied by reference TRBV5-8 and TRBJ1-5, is EAGVTQSPTHLIKTRGQQATLRCSPISGHTSVYWYQQALGLGLQFLLWYDEGEERNRGNFPPRFSGRQFPNYSSELNVNALELEDSALYLCASSLLATLNQPQHFGDGTRLSIL.

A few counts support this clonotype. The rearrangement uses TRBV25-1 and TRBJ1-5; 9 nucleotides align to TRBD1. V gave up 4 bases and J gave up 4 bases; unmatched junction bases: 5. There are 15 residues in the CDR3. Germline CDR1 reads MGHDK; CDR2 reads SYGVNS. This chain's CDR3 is CASSGTGDLNQPQHF. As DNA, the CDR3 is TGTGCCAGCAGTGGGACAGGGGATCTGAATCAGCCCCAGCATTTT.

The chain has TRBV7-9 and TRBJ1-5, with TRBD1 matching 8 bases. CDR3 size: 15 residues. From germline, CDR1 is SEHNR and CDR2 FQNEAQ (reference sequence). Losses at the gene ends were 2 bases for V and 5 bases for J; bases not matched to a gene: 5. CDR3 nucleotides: TGTGCCAGCAGCTTATCTGGCAGGGGGCATCAGCCCCAGCATTTT. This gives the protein CASSLSGRGHQPQHF.

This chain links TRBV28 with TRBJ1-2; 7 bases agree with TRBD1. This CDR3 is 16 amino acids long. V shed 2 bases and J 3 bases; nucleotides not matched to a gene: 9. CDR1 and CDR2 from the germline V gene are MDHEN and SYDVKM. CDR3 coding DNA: TGTGCCAGCAGTTTAGAGGGGGCTCTTCGGTACTATGGCTACACCTTC. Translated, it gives CASSLEGALRYYGYTF.

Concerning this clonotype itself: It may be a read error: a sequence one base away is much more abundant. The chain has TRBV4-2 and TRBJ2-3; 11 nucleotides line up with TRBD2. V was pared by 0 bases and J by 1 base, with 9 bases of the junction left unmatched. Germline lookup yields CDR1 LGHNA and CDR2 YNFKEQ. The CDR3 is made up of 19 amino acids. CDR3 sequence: CASSQDGLAGGPRTDTQYF. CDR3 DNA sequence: TGTGCCAGCAGCCAAGATGGGCTAGCGGGAGGCCCTCGCACAGATACGCAGTATTTT.

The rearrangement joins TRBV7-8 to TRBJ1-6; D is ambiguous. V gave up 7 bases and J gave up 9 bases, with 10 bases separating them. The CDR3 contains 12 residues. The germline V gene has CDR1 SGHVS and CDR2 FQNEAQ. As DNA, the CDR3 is TGTGCCAGCAACCCCCATCTTTCACCCCTCCACTTT. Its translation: CASNPHLSPLHF.

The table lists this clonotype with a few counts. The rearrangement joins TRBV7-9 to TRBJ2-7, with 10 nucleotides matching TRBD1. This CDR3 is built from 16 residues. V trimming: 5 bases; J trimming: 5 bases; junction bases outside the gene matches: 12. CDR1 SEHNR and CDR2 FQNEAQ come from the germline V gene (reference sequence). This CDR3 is CASSIDRGPVIHEQYF. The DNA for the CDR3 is TGTGCCAGCAGCATCGACAGGGGGCCCGTAATCCACGAGCAGTACTTC.

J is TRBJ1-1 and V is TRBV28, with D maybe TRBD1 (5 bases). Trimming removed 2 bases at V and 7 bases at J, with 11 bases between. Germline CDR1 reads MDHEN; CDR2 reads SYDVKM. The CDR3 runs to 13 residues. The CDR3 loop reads CASSLAGIFEAFF. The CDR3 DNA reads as TGTGCCAGCAGTTTAGCAGGGATCTTTGAAGCTTTCTTT.

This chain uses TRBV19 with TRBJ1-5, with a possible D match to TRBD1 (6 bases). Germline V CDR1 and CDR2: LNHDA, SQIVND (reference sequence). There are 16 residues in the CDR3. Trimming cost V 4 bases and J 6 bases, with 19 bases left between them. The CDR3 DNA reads TGTGCCAGTAGTACCACAATCGGTCAGGGGAGTCAGCCCCAGCATTTT. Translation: CASSTTIGQGSQPQHF.

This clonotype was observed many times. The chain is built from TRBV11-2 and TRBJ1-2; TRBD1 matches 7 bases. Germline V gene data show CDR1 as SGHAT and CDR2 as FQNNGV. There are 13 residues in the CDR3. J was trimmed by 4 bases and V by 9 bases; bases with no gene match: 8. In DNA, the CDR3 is TGTGCCAGTAGCGGACAGGTCGTCTATGGCTACACCTTC. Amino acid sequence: CASSGQVVYGYTF.

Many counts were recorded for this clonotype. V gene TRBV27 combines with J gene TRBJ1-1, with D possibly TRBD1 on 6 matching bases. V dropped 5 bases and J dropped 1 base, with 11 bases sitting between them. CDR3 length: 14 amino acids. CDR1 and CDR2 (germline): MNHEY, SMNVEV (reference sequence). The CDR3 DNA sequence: TGTGCCAGCAGTCTACAGGGAAAGAACACTGAAGCTTTCTTT. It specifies CASSLQGKNTEAFF.